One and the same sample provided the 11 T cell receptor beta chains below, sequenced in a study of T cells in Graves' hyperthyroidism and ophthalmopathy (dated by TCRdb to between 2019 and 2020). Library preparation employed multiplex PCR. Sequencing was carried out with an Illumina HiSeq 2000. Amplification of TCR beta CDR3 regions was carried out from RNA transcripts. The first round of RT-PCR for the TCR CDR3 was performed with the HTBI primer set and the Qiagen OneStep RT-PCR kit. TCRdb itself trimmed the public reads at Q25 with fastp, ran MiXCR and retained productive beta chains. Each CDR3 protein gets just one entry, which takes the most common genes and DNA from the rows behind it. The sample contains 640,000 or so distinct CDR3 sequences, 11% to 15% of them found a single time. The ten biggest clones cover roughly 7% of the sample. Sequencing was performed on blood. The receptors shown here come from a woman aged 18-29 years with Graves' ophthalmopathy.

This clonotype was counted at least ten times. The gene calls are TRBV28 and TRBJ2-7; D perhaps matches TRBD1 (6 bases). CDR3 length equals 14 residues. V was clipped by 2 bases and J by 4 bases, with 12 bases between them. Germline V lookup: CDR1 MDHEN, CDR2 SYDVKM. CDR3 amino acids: CASSLEAQGYEQYF. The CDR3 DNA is TGTGCCAGCAGTTTAGAAGCGCAGGGGTACGAGCAGTACTTC.

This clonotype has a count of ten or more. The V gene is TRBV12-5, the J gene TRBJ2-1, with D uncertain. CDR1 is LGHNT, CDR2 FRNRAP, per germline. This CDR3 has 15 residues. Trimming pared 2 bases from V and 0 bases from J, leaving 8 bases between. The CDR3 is CASGLKPPSYNEQFF. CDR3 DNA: TGTGCTAGTGGTTTGAAGCCTCCCTCCTACAATGAGCAGTTCTTC.

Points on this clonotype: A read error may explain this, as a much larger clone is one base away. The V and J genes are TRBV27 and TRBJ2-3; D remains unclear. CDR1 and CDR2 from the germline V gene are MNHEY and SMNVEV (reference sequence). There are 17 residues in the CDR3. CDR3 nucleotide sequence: TGTGTCAGCAGTTTATTTCGCGCAGGATTCCTCACAGATACGCAGTATTTT. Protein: CVSSLFRAGFLTDTQYF.

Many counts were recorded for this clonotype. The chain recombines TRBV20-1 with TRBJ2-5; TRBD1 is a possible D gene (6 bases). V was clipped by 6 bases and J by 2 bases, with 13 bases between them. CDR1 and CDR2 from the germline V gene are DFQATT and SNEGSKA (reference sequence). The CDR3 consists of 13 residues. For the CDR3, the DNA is TGCAGTGCCATCGGGACAAAACAAGAGACCCAGTACTTC. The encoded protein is CSAIGTKQETQYF.

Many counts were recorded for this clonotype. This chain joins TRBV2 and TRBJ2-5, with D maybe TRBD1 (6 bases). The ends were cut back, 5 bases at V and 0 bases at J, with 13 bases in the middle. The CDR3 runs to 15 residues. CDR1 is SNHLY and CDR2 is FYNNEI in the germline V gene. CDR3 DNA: TGTGCCAGCAGTACCCAGGACAGTCACCAAGAGACCCAGTACTTC. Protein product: CASSTQDSHQETQYF.

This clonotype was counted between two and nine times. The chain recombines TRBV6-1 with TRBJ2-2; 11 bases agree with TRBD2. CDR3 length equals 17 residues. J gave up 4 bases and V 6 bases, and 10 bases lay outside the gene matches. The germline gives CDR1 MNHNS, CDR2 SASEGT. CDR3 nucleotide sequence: TGTGCCAGCAGCCCACGCGCACTAGCGGGAGCCACCGGGGAGCTGTTTTTT. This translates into CASSPRALAGATGELFF.

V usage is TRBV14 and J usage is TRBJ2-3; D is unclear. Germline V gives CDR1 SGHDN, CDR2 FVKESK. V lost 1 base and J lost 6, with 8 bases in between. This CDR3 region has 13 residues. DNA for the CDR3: TGTGCCAGCAGCCAAGGGGGTCAGGATACGCAGTATTTT. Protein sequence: CASSQGGQDTQYF.

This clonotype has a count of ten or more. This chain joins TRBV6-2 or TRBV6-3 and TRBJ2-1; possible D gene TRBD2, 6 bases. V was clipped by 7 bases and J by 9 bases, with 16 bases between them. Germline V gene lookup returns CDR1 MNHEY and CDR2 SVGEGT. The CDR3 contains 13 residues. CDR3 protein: CASTSGGATEQFF. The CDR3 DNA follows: TGTGCCAGCACCTCAGGAGGGGCTACTGAGCAGTTCTTC.

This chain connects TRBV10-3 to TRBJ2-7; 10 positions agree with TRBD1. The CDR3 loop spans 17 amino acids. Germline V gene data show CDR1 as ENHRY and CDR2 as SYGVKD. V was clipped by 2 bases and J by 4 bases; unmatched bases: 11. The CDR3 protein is CAISEPLGTGERYEQYF. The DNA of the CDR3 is TGTGCCATCAGTGAGCCATTAGGGACAGGGGAAAGGTACGAGCAGTACTTC.

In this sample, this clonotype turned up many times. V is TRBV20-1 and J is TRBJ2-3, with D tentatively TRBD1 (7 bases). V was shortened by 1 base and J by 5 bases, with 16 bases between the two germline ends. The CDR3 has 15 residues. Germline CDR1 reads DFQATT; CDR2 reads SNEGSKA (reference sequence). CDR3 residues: CSARVGGGGRDTQYF. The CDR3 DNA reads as TGCAGTGCTAGAGTCGGTGGAGGGGGCAGAGATACGCAGTATTTT.

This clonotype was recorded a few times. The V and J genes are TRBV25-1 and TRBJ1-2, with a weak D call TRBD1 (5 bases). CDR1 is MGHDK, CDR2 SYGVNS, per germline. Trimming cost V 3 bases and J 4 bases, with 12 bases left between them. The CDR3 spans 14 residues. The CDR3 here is CASSEQGFGYGYTF. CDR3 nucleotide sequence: TGTGCCAGCAGTGAGCAGGGCTTCGGCTATGGCTACACCTTC.